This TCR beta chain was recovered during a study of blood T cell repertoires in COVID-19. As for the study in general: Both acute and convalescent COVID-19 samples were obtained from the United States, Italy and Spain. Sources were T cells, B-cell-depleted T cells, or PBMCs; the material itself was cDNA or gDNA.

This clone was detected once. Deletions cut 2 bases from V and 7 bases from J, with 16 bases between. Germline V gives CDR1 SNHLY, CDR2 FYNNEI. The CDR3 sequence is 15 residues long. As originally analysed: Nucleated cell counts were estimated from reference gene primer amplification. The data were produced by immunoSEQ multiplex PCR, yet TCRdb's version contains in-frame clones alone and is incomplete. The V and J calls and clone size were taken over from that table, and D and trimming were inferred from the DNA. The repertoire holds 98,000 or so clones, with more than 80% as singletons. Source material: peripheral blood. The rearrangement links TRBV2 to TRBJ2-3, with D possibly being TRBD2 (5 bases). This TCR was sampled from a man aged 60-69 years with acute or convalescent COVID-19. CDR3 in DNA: TGTGCCAGCAGTGAAAGGAGCGGACGGATTTATACGCAGTATTTT. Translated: CASSERSGRIYTQYF.